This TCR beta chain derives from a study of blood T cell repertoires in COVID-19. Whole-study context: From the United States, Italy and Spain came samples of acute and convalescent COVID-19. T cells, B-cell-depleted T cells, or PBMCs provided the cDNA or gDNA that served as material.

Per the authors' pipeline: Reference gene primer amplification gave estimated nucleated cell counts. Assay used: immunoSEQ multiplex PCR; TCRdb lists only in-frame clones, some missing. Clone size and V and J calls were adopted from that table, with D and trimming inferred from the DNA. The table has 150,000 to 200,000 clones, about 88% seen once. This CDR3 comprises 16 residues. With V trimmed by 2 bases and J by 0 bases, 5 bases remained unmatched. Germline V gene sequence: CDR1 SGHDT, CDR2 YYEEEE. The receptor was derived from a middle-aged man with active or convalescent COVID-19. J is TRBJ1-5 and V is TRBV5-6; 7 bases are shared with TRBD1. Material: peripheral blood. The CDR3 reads CASSFRTGSSNQPQHF. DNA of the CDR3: TGTGCCAGCAGCTTCAGGACAGGTTCTAGCAATCAGCCCCAGCATTTT.